The following is a TCR beta chain sequence with its context. An amount of RNA that ranged from roughly 0.5 to 1 ug was reverse transcribed with random hexamers. Across 54 Vbeta and 13 Jbeta, TCR beta CDR3 was amplified with immunoSEQ multiplex PCR. Each CDR3 protein gets one entry after TCRdb re-called the immunoSEQ multiplex PCR reads with MiXCR. The sample carries about 430,000 distinct CDR3 sequences, around 85% recorded once. This sample stems from a study of CD8 T cells in Susac syndrome. Sequencing of TCR beta was performed on blood CD8+ T cells and on blood CD4+ T cells. Negative isolation was applied to CD8+ and CD4+ T cells, and FACS enrichment was applied to TEMRA cells. This CDR3 region has 15 residues. Germline values: CDR1 MNHNY, CDR2 SVGAGI (reference sequence). J was trimmed by 6 bases and V by 6 bases; bases with no gene match: 9.

The sequenced sample was CD8+ T cells from PBMCs. The clonotype comes from a human donor with multiple sclerosis. The chain recombines TRBV6-6 with TRBJ2-1; the match to TRBD2 covers 9 bases. CDR3 region: CASSTNSGGGNEQFF. The CDR3 nucleotides read TGTGCCAGCAGCACGAATAGCGGGGGAGGCAATGAGCAGTTCTTC.